This TCR beta chain was recorded in a study of shared clonotypes between healthy human individuals. Study background: Every donor yielded three CD4 naive, three CD4 memory, two CD8 naive and one CD8 memory plate.

Only in-frame clones appear in the TCRdb table, and some are missing; sequencing was by immunoSEQ multiplex PCR. The profile shows some 2,500,000 clones, 90% to 95% of them singletons. With V trimmed by 5 bases and J by 5 bases, 6 bases remained unmatched. The CDR3 covers 13 residues. From germline, CDR1 is SGHVS and CDR2 FNYEAQ. This sequence was found in a man aged 18 to 30 in good health. Some clones in this sample may be carry-over from other donors' samples. This chain uses TRBV7-6 with TRBJ2-7; 7 bases align to TRBD1. Specimen: naive CD4+ T cells from PBMCs. Subset described: CD45RA+ positively selected. This chain's CDR3 is CASSGYRGHEQYF. Written as DNA, the CDR3 is TGTGCCAGCAGCGGCTACAGGGGCCACGAGCAGTACTTC.